The 5 T cell receptor beta chains presented below share a single source sample, sequenced in a study of blood T cell repertoires in COVID-19. TCRdb keeps only in-frame clones here, not all; method: immunoSEQ multiplex PCR. The sample comprises under 250,000 clones, under 90% of which are singletons, and under 7% rests with the top ten. The source material was peripheral blood. These receptors came from a man aged 55 to 69 who had recovered from COVID-19.

The chain has TRBV5-1 and TRBJ2-3; perhaps TRBD1 as D (5 bases). This CDR3 spans 14 amino acids. Looked up from germline, CDR1 is SGHRS and CDR2 is YFSETQ. Trimming shortened V by 4 bases and J by 0 bases, and 9 bases separated the two germline ends. CDR3 nucleotides: TGCGCCAGCAGCACCGGACAAAGCACAGATACGCAGTATTTT. Translating it yields CASSTGQSTDTQYF.

The chain employs TRBV3-1 (or the pseudogene TRBV3-2) and TRBJ2-4; 10 bases fit TRBD2. This CDR3 comprises 18 residues. CDR1 and CDR2 from the germline V gene are LGHDT and YNNKEL (reference sequence). Trimming removed 4 bases from V and 8 bases from J; junction bases left unmatched: 17. DNA for the CDR3: TGTGCCAGCAGCCGACCCGACCCTCTAGCGGGAGTTCTTGACATTCAGTACTTC. Amino acid sequence: CASSRPDPLAGVLDIQYF.

This chain joins TRBV6-5 and TRBJ1-4; D is unclear. The CDR3 totals 15 residues. Trimming cost V 7 bases and J 3 bases, with 15 bases left between them. The germline gives CDR1 MNHEY, CDR2 SVGAGI. The CDR3 here is CASTPNGFPNEKLFF. The CDR3 nucleotides read TGTGCCAGCACCCCCAACGGGTTTCCTAATGAAAAACTGTTTTTT.

The rearrangement joins TRBV6-5 to TRBJ2-7; 9 positions agree with TRBD1. The CDR3 sequence is 14 residues long. V dropped 1 base and J dropped 2; count of bases not matched to a gene: 0. Germline lookup yields CDR1 MNHEY and CDR2 SVGAGI. The CDR3 region is CASSYWDRAYEQYF. As DNA, the CDR3 is TGTGCCAGCAGTTACTGGGACAGGGCCTACGAGCAGTACTTC.

This clone was observed once. This chain connects TRBV10-3 to TRBJ2-5, with TRBD1 matching over 8 bases. The CDR3 is 16 residues long. Per the germline V gene, CDR1 is ENHRY and CDR2 is SYGVKD. The junction had 6 bases not matched to a gene; V was cut back by 0 bases and J by 3 bases. CDR3 in amino acids: CAISESGTGFEETQYF. In DNA, the CDR3 is TGTGCCATCAGTGAGTCGGGGACAGGATTTGAAGAGACCCAGTACTTC.